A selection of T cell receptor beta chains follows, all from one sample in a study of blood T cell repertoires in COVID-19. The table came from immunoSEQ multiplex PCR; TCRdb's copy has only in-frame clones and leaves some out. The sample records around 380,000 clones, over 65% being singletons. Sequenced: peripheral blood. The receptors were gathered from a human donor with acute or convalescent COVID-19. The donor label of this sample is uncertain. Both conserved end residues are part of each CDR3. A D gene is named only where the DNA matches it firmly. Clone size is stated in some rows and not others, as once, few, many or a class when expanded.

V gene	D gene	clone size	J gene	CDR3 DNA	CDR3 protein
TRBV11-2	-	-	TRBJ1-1	TGTGCCAGCAGCTTATTGTCAGCGGCGAACACTGAAGCTTTCTTT	CASSLLSAANTEAFF
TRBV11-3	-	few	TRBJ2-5	TGTGCCAGCAGCTTAGGAGGGCAGTGGGAGACCCAGTACTTC	CASSLGGQWETQYF
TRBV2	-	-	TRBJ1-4	TGTGCCAGCAGTGGCGTAGCCCGGGGTGAAAAACTGTTTTTT	CASSGVARGEKLFF
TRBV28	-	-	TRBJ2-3	TGTGCCAGCAGTTTAGTGAGGAGCTATATGGGAGATACGCAGTATTTT	CASSLVRSYMGDTQYF
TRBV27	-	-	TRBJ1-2	TGTGCCAGCAGTTCCCAGGCACACTATGGCTACACCTTC	CASSSQAHYGYTF
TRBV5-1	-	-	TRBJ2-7	TGCGCCAGCAGTCCCCAGGGCCAATACGAGCAGTACTTC	CASSPQGQYEQYF
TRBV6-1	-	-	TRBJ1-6	TGTGCCAGCAGTGAGAGCCCGCAGGGAAGCTCCTATAATTCACCCCTCCACTTT	CASSESPQGSSYNSPLHF
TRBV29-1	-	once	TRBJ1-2	TGCAGCCCCGGGGGGGCAGAAATCTATGGCTACACCTTC	CSPGGAEIYGYTF
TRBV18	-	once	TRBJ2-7	TGTGCCAGCTCACCCCTCCCACAGGAATCGTACGAGCAGTACTTC	CASSPLPQESYEQYF
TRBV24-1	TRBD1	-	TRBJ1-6	TGTGCCACCAGTGCGACAGGGGAGGGTTCACCCCTCCACTTT	CATSATGEGSPLHF
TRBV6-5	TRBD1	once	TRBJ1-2	TGTGCCAGCACCCTAAGACAGGGCTCTGGCTACACCTTC	CASTLRQGSGYTF
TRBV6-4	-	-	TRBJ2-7	TGTGCCAGCAGTAACGATGGAGGGCTCGAGCAGTACTTC	CASSNDGGLEQYF
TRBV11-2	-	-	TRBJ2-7	TGTGCCAGCAGCCCCCCGGGGAGCGAGCAGTACTTC	CASSPPGSEQYF
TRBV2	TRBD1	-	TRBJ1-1	TGTGCCAGCAGAGGGGGCCAGGGCGTCTCTGAAGCTTTCTTT	CASRGGQGVSEAFF
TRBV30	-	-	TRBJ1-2	TGTGCCTGGAGCGCGGGACGGGCGTCTCGCTACACCTTC	CAWSAGRASRYTF
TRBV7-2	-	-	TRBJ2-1	TGTGCCAGCAGCTTAGGTGGCGGAGTATCCTACAATGAGCAGTTCTTC	CASSLGGGVSYNEQFF
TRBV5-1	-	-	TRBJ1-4	TGCGCCAGCAGGGCCGTTGTAAATGAAAAACTGTTTTTT	CASRAVVNEKLFF
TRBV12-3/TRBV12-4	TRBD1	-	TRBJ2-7	TGTGCCAGCAGACGGGACAGTTACGAGCAGTACTTC	CASRRDSYEQYF
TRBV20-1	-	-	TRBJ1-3	TGCAGTGCTAGTACTCTGAGCTCTGGAAACACCATATATTTT	CSASTLSSGNTIYF